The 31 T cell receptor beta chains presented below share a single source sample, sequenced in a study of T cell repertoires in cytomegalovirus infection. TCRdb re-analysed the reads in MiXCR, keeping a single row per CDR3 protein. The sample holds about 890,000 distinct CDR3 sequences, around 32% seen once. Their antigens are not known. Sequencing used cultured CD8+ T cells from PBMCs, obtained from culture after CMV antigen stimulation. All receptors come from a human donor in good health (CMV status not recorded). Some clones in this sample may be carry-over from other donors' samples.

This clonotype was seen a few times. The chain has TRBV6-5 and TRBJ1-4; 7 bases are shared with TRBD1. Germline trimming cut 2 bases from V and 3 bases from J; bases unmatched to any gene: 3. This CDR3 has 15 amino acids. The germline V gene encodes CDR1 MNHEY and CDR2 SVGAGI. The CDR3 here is CASSYEGGPNEKLFF. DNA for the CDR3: TGTGCCAGCAGTTACGAAGGGGGCCCTAATGAAAAACTGTTTTTT.

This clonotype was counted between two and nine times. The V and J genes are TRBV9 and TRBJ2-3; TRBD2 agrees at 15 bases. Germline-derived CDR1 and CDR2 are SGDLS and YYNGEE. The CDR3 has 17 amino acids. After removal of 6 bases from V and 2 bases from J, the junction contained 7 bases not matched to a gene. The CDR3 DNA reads TGTGCCAGCACCCCGGGACTAGCGGGGGGATTCACAGATACGCAGTATTTT. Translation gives CASTPGLAGGFTDTQYF.

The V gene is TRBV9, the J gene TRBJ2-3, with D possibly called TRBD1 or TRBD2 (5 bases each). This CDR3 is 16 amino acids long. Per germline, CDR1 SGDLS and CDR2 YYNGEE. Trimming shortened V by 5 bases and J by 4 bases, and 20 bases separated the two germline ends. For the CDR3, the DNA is TGTGCCAGCAGTGACGGACGGGCAGGGAGCCCAGATACGCAGTATTTT. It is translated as CASSDGRAGSPDTQYF.

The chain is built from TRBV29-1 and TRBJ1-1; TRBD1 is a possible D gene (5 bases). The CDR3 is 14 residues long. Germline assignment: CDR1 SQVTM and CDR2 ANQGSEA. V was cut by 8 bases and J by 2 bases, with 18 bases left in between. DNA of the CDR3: TGCAGCATTCCCCCGGGACTCACTAACACTGAAGCTTTCTTT. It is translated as CSIPPGLTNTEAFF.

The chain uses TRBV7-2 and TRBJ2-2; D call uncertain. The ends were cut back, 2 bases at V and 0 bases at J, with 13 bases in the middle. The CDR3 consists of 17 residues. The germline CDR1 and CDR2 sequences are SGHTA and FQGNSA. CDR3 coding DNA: TGTGCCAGCAGCTTAATTGGACGACCACCGAACACCGGGGAGCTGTTTTTT. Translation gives CASSLIGRPPNTGELFF. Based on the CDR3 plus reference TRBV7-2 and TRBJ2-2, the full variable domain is GAGVSQSPSNKVTEKGKDVELRCDPISGHTALYWYRQSLGQGLEFLIYFQGNSAPDKSGLPSDRFSAERTGGSVSTLTIQRTQQEDSAVYLCASSLIGRPPNTGELFFGEGSRLTVL.

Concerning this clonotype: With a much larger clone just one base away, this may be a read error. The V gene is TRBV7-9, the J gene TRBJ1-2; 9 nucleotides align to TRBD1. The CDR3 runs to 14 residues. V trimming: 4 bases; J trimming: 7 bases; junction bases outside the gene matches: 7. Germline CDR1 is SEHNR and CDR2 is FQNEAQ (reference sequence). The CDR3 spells CASSSGQGDCGYTF. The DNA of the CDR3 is TGTGCCAGCAGCTCGGGACAGGGAGATTGTGGCTACACCTTC.

The CDR3 DNA reads TGCAGCGTCCATAACTATGGCTACACCTTC. It yields the protein CSVHNYGYTF. The chain uses TRBV29-1 and TRBJ1-2, with D unresolved. The V and J ends lost 6 bases and 1 base respectively, with 3 bases between them. Germline-derived CDR1 and CDR2 are SQVTM and ANQGSEA. The CDR3 spans 10 residues.

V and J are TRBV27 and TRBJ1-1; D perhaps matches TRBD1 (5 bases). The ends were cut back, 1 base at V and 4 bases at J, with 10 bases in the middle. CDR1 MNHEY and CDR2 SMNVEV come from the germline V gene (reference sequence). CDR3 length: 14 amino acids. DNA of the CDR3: TGTGCCAGCAGTTTATGGGGGGAATCCACTGAAGCTTTCTTT. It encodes CASSLWGESTEAFF.

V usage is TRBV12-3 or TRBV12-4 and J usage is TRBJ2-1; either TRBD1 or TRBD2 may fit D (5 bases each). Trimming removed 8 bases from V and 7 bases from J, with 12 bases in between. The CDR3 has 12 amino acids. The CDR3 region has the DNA TGTGCCAGCCTGGGGGTCTGGAATGAGCAGTTCTTC. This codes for CASLGVWNEQFF.

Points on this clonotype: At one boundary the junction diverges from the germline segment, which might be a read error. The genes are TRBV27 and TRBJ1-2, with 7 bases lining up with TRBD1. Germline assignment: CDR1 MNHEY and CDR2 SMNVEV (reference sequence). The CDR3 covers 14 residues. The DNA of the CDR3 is TGTGCCAGCAGTCTATCAAGCAGGGGGTATGGCTACACCTTC. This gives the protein CASSLSSRGYGYTF.

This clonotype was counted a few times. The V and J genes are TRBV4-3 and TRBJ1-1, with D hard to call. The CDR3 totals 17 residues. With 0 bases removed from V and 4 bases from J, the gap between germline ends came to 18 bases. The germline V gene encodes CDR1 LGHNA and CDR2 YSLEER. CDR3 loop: CASSQEGHLQLGTEAFF. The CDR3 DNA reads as TGCGCCAGCAGCCAAGAAGGGCACTTACAGTTAGGCACTGAAGCTTTCTTT.

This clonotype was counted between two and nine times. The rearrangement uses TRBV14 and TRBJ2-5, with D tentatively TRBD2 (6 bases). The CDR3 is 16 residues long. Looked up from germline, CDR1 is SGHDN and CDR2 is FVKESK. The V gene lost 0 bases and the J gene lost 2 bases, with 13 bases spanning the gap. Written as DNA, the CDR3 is TGTGCCAGCAGCCAAGATCGATTCCGGGAGCAAGAGACCCAGTACTTC. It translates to CASSQDRFREQETQYF. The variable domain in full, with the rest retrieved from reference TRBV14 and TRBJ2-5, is EAGVTQFPSHSVIEKGQTVTLRCDPISGHDNLYWYRRVMGKEIKFLLHFVKESKQDESGMPNNRFLAERTGGTYSTLKVQPAELEDSGVYFCASSQDRFREQETQYFGPGTRLLVL.

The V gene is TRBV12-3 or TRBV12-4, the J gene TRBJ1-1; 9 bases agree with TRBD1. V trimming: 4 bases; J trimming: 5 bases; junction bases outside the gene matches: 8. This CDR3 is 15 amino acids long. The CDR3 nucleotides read TGTGCCAGCAGTTCGCCGGACAGGGGTAGGACTGAAGCTTTCTTT. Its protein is CASSSPDRGRTEAFF.

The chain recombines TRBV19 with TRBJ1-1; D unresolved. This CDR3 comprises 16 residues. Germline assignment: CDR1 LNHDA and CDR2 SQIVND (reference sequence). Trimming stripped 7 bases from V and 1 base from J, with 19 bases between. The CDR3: CASTSPWPGANTEAFF. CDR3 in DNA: TGTGCCAGTACCTCCCCCTGGCCAGGAGCGAACACTGAAGCTTTCTTT.

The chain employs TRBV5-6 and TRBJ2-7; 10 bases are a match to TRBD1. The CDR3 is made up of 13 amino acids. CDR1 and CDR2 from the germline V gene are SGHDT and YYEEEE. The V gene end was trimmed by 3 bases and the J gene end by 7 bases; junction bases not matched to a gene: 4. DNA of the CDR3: TGTGCCAGCAGCTCCGGACAGGGGGGGGAGCAGTACGTC. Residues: CASSSGQGGEQYV.

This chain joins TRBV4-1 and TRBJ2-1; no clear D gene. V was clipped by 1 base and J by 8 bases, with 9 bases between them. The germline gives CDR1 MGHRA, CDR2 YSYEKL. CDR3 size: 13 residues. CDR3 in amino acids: CASSQAINHEQFF. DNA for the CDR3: TGCGCCAGCAGCCAAGCAATAAATCATGAGCAGTTCTTC.

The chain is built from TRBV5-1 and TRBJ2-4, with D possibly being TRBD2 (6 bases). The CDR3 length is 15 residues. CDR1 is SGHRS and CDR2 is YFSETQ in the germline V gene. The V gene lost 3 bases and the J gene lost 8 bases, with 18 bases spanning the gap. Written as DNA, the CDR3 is TGCGCCAGCAGCTCTGAGGGGAGGAGTGGTGACATTCAGTACTTC. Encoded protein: CASSSEGRSGDIQYF.

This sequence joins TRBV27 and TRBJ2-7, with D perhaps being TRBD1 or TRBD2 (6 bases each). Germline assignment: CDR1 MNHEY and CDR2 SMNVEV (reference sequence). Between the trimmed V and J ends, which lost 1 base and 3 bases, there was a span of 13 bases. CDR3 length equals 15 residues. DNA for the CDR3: TGTGCCAGCAGTTTATTAGGGGGGCTATTCTACGAGCAGTACTTC. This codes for CASSLLGGLFYEQYF.

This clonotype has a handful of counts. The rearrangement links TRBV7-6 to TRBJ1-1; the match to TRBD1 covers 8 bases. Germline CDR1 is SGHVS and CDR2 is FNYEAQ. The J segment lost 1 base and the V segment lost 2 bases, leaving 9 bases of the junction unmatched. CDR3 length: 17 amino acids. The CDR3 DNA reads TGTGCCAGCAGCTTACAGGGGGCGGATATTGGGAACACTGAAGCTTTCTTT. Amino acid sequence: CASSLQGADIGNTEAFF.

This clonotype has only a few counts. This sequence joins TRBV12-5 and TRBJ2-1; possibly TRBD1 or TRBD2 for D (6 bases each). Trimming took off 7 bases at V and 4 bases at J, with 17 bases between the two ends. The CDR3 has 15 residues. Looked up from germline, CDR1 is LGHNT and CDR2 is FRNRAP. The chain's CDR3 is CASEQGGLEYNEQFF. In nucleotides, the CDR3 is TGTGCTAGTGAACAAGGGGGGCTTGAGTACAATGAGCAGTTCTTC.

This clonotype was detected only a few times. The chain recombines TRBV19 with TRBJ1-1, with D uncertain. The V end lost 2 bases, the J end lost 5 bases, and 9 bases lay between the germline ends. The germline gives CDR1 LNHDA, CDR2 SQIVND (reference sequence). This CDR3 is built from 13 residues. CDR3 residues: CASSIMSRTEAFF. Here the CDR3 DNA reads TGTGCCAGTAGTATAATGAGTCGGACTGAAGCTTTCTTT.

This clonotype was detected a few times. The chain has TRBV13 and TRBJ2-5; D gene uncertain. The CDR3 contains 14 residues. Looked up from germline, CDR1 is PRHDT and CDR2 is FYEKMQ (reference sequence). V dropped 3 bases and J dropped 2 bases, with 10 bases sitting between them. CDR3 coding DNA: TGTGCCAGCAGCTTTGGGCCTCCACAAGAGACCCAGTACTTC. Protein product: CASSFGPPQETQYF.

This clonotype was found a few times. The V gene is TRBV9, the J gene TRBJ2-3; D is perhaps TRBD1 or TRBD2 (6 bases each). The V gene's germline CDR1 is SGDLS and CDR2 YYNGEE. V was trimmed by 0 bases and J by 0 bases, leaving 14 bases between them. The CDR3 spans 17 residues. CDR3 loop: CASSVEQRGLSTDTQYF. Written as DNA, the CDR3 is TGTGCCAGCAGCGTAGAGCAACGGGGGCTCAGCACAGATACGCAGTATTTT.

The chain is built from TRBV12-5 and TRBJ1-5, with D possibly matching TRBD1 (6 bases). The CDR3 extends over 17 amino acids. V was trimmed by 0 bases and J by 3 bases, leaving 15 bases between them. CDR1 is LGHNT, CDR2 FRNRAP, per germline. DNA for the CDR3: TGTGCTAGTGGTTTGGTAGGGGGGGACGGCATCAATCAGCCCCAGCATTTT. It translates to CASGLVGGDGINQPQHF.

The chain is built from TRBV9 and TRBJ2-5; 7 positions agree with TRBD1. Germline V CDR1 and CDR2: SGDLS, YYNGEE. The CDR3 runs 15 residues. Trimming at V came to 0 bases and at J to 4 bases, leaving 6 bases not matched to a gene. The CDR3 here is CASSVEEGARETQYF. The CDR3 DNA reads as TGTGCCAGCAGCGTAGAAGAGGGGGCTAGAGAGACCCAGTACTTC.

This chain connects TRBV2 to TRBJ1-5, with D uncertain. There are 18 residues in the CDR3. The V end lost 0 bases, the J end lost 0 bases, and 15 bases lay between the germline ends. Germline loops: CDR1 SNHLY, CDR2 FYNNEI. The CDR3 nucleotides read TGTGCCAGCAGTGAAGCGGAAAACCTACTAAATAGCAATCAGCCCCAGCATTTT. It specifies CASSEAENLLNSNQPQHF.

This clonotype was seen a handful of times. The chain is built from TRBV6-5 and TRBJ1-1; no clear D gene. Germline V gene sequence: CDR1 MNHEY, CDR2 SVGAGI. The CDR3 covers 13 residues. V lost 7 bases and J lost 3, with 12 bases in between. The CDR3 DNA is TGTGCCAGCACCCGTGAGCGATACACTGAAGCTTTCTTT. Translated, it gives CASTRERYTEAFF.

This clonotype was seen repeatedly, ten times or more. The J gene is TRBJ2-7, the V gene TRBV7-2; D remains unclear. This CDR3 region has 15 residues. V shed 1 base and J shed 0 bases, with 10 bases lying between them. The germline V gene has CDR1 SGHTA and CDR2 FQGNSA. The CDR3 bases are TGTGCCAGCAGCTTAGATGCGGATAGCTCCTACGAGCAGTACTTC. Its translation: CASSLDADSSYEQYF.

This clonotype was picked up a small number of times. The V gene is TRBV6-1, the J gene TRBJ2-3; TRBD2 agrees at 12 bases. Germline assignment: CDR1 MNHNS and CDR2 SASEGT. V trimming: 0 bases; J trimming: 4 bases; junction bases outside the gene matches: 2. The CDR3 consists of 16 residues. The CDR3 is CASSEALAGGPDTQYF. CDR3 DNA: TGTGCCAGCAGTGAAGCCCTAGCGGGGGGGCCAGATACGCAGTATTTT.

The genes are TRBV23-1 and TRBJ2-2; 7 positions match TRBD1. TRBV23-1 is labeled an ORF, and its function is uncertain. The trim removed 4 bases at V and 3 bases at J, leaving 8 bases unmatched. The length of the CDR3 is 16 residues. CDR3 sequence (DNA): TGCGCCAGCAGTCGCCACGACAGGGCAGACACCGGGGAGCTGTTTTTT. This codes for CASSRHDRADTGELFF.

The CDR3 nucleotides read TGTGCCAGCAGTGAAGGCTTGGTAGGGGGTGCCTACGAGCAGTACTTC. Amino acids: CASSEGLVGGAYEQYF. The J gene is TRBJ2-7, the V gene TRBV6-1, with D possibly matching TRBD1 (6 bases). Trimming took off 1 base at V and 2 bases at J, with 15 bases between the two ends. This CDR3 is built from 16 residues. The germline gives CDR1 MNHNS, CDR2 SASEGT.